This T cell receptor beta chain was sequenced in a study of cytomegalovirus exposure and HLA in healthy donors. Whole-study results and caveats: Analyzed later, most CMV-associated TCR beta chains appeared HLA-restricted. Donor immune exposure was known only as CMV serostatus. In a later analysis, at a false discovery rate of 0.05, 17,000 or so TCR beta sequences matched HLA alleles.

Use of 60 Vbeta and 13 Jbeta primers characterized the PCR. Profiling relied on immunoSEQ multiplex PCR, and the TCRdb table lists in-frame clones only, not all of them. Among 200,000 or so clones listed, about 83% were seen once. Only one count was recorded for this clone. What it binds is not known. The CDR3 extends over 15 amino acids. Trimming stripped 0 bases from V and 4 bases from J, with 11 bases between. The germline V gene has CDR1 SGHRS and CDR2 YFSETQ. The source material was PBMCs. The clonotype was recovered from a woman aged 25 to 39 in good health and CMV-seropositive. The V call is TRBV5-1, the J call TRBJ1-3; D not certain. In DNA form, the CDR3 reads TGCGCCAGCAGCTTGGCCCTGGGCCGCGGAAACACCATATATTTT. Encoded protein: CASSLALGRGNTIYF.